This T cell receptor (beta chain) was sequenced for a study of OX40 agonist ivuxolimab in advanced cancers. J lost 3 bases, V lost 1 base, and 12 bases had no gene match. In germline, CDR1 is SGHKS, CDR2 YYEKEE (reference sequence). CDR3 length: 17 amino acids. The repertoire was sequenced with immunoSEQ multiplex PCR; TCRdb's copy has only in-frame clones and lacks some. This table holds some 66,000 clones, roughly four fifths found once. The chain combines TRBV5-5 with TRBJ2-7, with 8 positions matching TRBD1. The source was CD4+ or CD8+ T cells sorted from blood, collected in a trial of the OX40 agonist ivuxolimab. The TCR originated in an adult with an advanced solid tumor such as melanoma, head and neck, liver or kidney cancer. The chain's CDR3 is CASSLKTGEGVVYEQYF. CDR3 DNA sequence: TGTGCCAGCAGCTTGAAGACAGGGGAAGGTGTAGTCTACGAGCAGTACTTC.